Shown below are 11 T cell receptor beta chains from a single sample sequenced in a study of Ad26.COV2.S vaccination and SARS-CoV-2 variants. TCRdb keeps only in-frame clones here, not all; method: immunoSEQ multiplex PCR. Of 400,000 to 450,000 clones in the sample, around 90% are singletons; the top ten hold 4.3%. Sample treatment: about 20 received Ad26.COV2.S at low or high dose, single or two shots; 5 received placebo; per-sample allocation not given. At day 63 after the first vaccine or placebo injection, samples were drawn. The sample here was peripheral blood, taken in a trial of Ad26.COV2.S vaccine versus placebo. These receptors were collected from a person aged 18-65 years who received the Ad26.COV2.S COVID-19 vaccine or a placebo.

This sequence joins TRBV24-1 and TRBJ2-7; TRBD1 matches at 9 bases. Germline CDR1 KGHDR, CDR2 SFDVKD. V lost 3 bases to trimming and J lost 4 bases; unmatched junction nucleotides: 3. The CDR3 is made up of 14 amino acids. CDR3 nucleotides: TGTGCCACCAGTGATGCCGGGACAGGGTACGAGCAGTACTTC. Residues: CATSDAGTGYEQYF.

The chain couples TRBV28 to TRBJ2-2; possible D gene TRBD2, 5 bases. Germline CDR1 is MDHEN and CDR2 is SYDVKM. There are 13 residues in the CDR3. V was trimmed by 8 bases and J by 8 bases, leaving 15 bases between them. The DNA of the CDR3 is TGTGCCAGCGGGGAGATAGGGTCGGGGGAGCTGTTTTTT. Amino acid sequence: CASGEIGSGELFF.

In this sample, this clone turned up a few times. The sample has other DNA sequences that encode this CDR3 too. This chain links TRBV12-3 or TRBV12-4 with TRBJ2-7; D ambiguous. The V gene lost 0 bases and the J gene lost 4 bases, with 4 bases spanning the gap. The CDR3 runs to 12 residues. CDR3 sequence (DNA): TGTGCCAGCAGTTTAGCAGGGTACGAGCAGTACTTC. Encoded protein: CASSLAGYEQYF.

The CDR3 nucleotides are TGCAGCGTTGGCCCAAGCTCCTACGAGCAGTACTTC. Protein sequence: CSVGPSSYEQYF. This chain links TRBV29-1 with TRBJ2-7; D is ambiguous. Per germline, CDR1 SQVTM and CDR2 ANQGSEA. Trimming stripped 4 bases from V and 0 bases from J, with 7 bases between. CDR3 length equals 12 residues.

This clone has more than one count but fewer than ten. The chain combines TRBV24-1 with TRBJ2-2, with TRBD1 matching over 8 bases. Germline loops: CDR1 KGHDR, CDR2 SFDVKD. The CDR3 contains 17 residues. V lost 7 bases to trimming and J lost 1 base; unmatched junction nucleotides: 10. The CDR3 loop is CATSPSPGQENTGELFF. DNA of the CDR3: TGTGCCACCAGCCCTTCCCCGGGACAGGAGAACACCGGGGAGCTGTTTTTT.

The rearrangement links TRBV5-5 to TRBJ1-1, with D possibly matching TRBD1 (5 bases). V was trimmed by 4 bases and J by 2 bases, leaving 9 bases between them. Germline V lookup: CDR1 SGHKS, CDR2 YYEKEE (reference sequence). This CDR3 is built from 13 residues. CDR3 DNA sequence: TGTGCCAGCAGCCTGGGGGGTAACACTGAAGCTTTCTTT. Its translation is CASSLGGNTEAFF.

The chain is built from TRBV19 and TRBJ2-5; TRBD1 matches at 9 bases. Germline values: CDR1 LNHDA, CDR2 SQIVND (reference sequence). The V and J ends lost 6 bases and 4 bases, in that order; junction bases with no gene match: 3. The CDR3 is 13 amino acids. The CDR3 loop is CASRGDRAETQYF. Written as DNA, the CDR3 is TGTGCCAGTAGGGGGGACAGGGCAGAGACCCAGTACTTC. Full variable domain (outside the CDR3, taken from reference TRBV19 and TRBJ2-5): DGGITQSPKYLFRKEGQNVTLSCEQNLNHDAMYWYRQDPGQGLRLIYYSQIVNDFQKGDIAEGYSVSREKKESFPLTVTSAQKNPTAFYLCASRGDRAETQYFGPGTRLLVL.

With respect to this clone: The same CDR3 also results from other DNA sequences found in this sample. The chain links TRBV9 to TRBJ1-1; D is uncertain. With 0 bases removed from V and 1 base from J, the gap between germline ends came to 10 bases. This CDR3 region has 15 residues. Germline V gives CDR1 SGDLS, CDR2 YYNGEE. The CDR3 spells CASSVGSLGNTEAFF. The CDR3 DNA is TGTGCCAGCAGCGTAGGAAGTCTGGGGAACACTGAAGCTTTCTTT.

This sequence joins TRBV20-1 and TRBJ2-3; no reliable D call. Trimming pared 2 bases from V and 2 bases from J, leaving 2 bases between. The CDR3 loop spans 11 amino acids. Germline lookup yields CDR1 DFQATT and CDR2 SNEGSKA (reference sequence). The CDR3 sequence is CSARTTDTQYF. DNA of the CDR3: TGCAGTGCTAGAACCACAGATACGCAGTATTTT.

DNA of the CDR3: TGTGCCTGGGGACAGGGGGCGCGAGAAAAACTGTTTTTT. Amino acid sequence: CAWGQGAREKLFF. The rearrangement joins TRBV30 to TRBJ1-4; 11 bases fit TRBD1. This CDR3 spans 13 amino acids. Germline V gene lookup returns CDR1 GTSNPN and CDR2 SVGIG (reference sequence). Trimming took 5 bases from V and 8 from J; bases not matched to a gene: 4.

This rearrangement joins TRBV28 to TRBJ2-3; 9 positions match TRBD2. Germline trimming cut 7 bases from V and 2 bases from J; bases unmatched to any gene: 7. Per germline, CDR1 MDHEN and CDR2 SYDVKM. The CDR3 is 15 amino acids. CDR3 loop: CASTRTSANTDTQYF. In DNA form, the CDR3 reads TGTGCCAGCACTCGGACTAGCGCTAACACAGATACGCAGTATTTT.